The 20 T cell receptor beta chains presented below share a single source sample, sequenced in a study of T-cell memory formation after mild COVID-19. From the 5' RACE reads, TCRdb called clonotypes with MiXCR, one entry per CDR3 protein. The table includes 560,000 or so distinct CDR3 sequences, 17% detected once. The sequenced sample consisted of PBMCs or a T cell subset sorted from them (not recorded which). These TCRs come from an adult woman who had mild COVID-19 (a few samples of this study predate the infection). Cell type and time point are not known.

The CDR3 bases are TGCGCCAGCAGCTCGGGCCGGGACGAAGGATATGGCTACACCTTC. The encoded protein is CASSSGRDEGYGYTF. This rearrangement joins TRBV5-1 to TRBJ1-2, with TRBD1 as a possible D gene (5 bases). Trimming shortened V by 3 bases and J by 5 bases, and 17 bases separated the two germline ends. In germline, CDR1 is SGHRS, CDR2 YFSETQ. The CDR3 is 15 amino acids.

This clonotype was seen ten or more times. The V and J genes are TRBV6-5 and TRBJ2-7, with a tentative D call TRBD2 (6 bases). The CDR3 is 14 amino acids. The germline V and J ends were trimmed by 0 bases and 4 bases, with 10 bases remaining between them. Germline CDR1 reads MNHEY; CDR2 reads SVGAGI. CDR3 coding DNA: TGTGCCAGCAGTTACTCCCAACGGGGGTACGAGCAGTACTTC. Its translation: CASSYSQRGYEQYF.

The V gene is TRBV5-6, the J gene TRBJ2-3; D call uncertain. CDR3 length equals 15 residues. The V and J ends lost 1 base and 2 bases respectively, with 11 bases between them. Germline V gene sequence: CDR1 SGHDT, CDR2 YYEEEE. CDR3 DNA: TGTGCCAGCAGCTTGACATCACACCTCACAGATACGCAGTATTTT. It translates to CASSLTSHLTDTQYF.

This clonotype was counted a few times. CDR3 loop: CASGRASETQYF. CDR3 sequence (DNA): TGTGCCAGCGGGAGGGCCTCAGAGACCCAGTACTTC. The chain recombines TRBV6-6 with TRBJ2-5; 7 bases align to TRBD2. With V trimmed by 8 bases and J by 4 bases, 4 bases remained unmatched. CDR1 and CDR2 (germline): MNHNY, SVGAGI (reference sequence). The CDR3 is made up of 12 amino acids.

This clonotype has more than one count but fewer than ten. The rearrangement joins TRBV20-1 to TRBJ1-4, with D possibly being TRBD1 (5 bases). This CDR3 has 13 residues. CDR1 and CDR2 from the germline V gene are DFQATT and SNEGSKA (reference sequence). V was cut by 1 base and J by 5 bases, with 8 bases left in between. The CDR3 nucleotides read TGCAGTGCTAGAGGACAGCAAAATGAAAAACTGTTTTTT. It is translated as CSARGQQNEKLFF.

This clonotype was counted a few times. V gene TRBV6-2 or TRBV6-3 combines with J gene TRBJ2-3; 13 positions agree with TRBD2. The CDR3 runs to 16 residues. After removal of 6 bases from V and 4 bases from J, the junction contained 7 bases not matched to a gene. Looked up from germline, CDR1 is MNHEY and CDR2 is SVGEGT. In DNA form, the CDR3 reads TGTGCCAGCAGGCGGACTAGCGGGAGCCGCCCAGATACGCAGTATTTT. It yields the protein CASRRTSGSRPDTQYF.

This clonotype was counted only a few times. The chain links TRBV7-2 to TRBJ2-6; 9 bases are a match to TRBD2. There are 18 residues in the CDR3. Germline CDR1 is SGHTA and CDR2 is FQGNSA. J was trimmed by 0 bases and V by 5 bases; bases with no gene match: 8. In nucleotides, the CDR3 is TGTGCCAGCAGCCGACCCCTAGCGGGGATCTCTGGGGCCAACGTCCTGACTTTC. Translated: CASSRPLAGISGANVLTF.

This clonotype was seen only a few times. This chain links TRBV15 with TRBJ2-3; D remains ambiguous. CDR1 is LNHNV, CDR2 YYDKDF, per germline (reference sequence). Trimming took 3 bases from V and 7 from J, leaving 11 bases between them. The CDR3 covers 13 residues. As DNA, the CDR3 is TGTGCCACCAGCAGGGCCTTAGTGAATACGCAGTATTTT. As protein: CATSRALVNTQYF.

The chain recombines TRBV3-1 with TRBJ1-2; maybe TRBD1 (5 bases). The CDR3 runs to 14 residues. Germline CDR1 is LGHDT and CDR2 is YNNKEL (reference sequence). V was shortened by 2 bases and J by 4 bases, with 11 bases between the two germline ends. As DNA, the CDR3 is TGTGCCAGCAGCCAACCGGGACTGAGCTATGGCTACACCTTC. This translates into CASSQPGLSYGYTF.

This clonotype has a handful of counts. The CDR3 is CSARDLGPSSYNEQFF. CDR3 DNA sequence: TGCAGTGCTAGAGATCTCGGACCGAGCTCCTACAATGAGCAGTTCTTC. The genes are TRBV20-1 and TRBJ2-1; D ambiguous. Germline-derived CDR1 and CDR2 are DFQATT and SNEGSKA (reference sequence). V lost 0 bases to trimming and J lost 0 bases, with 12 bases between them. The CDR3 covers 16 residues.

CDR3 region: CASSPGRIQREKLFF. The DNA of the CDR3 is TGTGCCAGCAGTCCCGGTAGGATCCAAAGGGAAAAACTGTTTTTT. The chain employs TRBV28 and TRBJ1-4; no firm D call. The CDR3 is made up of 15 amino acids. Germline V gene sequence: CDR1 MDHEN, CDR2 SYDVKM. V lost 5 bases to trimming and J lost 8 bases, with 18 bases between them.

The CDR3 bases are TGTGCCAGCAGCTCCGCCCCCTCCCACGGCTACACCTTC. It encodes CASSSAPSHGYTF. This chain joins TRBV7-2 and TRBJ1-2, with D hard to call. This CDR3 is 13 amino acids long. The germline V gene has CDR1 SGHTA and CDR2 FQGNSA. Trimming stripped 4 bases from V and 8 bases from J, with 14 bases between. The entire variable domain, with the rest obtained from reference TRBV7-2 and TRBJ1-2, is as follows: GAGVSQSPSNKVTEKGKDVELRCDPISGHTALYWYRQSLGQGLEFLIYFQGNSAPDKSGLPSDRFSAERTGGSVSTLTIQRTQQEDSAVYLCASSSAPSHGYTFGSGTRLTVV.

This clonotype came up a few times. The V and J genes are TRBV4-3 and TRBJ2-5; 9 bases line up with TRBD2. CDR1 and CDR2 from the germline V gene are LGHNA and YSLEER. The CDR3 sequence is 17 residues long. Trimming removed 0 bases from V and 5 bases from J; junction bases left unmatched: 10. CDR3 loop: CASSQDPYLAGDETQYF. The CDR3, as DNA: TGCGCCAGCAGCCAAGACCCCTACTTAGCGGGAGATGAGACCCAGTACTTC.

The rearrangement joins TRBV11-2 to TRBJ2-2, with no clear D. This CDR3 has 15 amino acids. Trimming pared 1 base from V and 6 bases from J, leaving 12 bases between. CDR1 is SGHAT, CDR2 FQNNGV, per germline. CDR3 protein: CASSLGFGVAGELFF. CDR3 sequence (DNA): TGTGCCAGCAGCTTAGGGTTTGGGGTAGCCGGGGAGCTGTTTTTT.

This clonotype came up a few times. DNA for the CDR3: TGTGCCAGCAGTTACGGGACAGTAGGGACCCAGTACTTC. As protein: CASSYGTVGTQYF. The chain combines TRBV6-5 with TRBJ2-5, with 7 bases matching TRBD1. Germline trimming cut 2 bases from V and 7 bases from J; bases unmatched to any gene: 4. CDR3 length equals 13 residues. CDR1 and CDR2 from the germline V gene are MNHEY and SVGAGI.

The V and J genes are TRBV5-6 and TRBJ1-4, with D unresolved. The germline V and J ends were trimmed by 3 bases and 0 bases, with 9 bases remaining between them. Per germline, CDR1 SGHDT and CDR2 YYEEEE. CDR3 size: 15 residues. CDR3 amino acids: CASSWYGATNEKLFF. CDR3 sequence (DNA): TGTGCCAGCAGCTGGTACGGGGCAACTAATGAAAAACTGTTTTTT.

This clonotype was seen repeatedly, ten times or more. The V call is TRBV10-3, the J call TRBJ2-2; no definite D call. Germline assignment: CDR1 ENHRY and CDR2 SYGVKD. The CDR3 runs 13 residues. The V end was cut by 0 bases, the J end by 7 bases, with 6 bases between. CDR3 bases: TGTGCCATCAGTGAGTCCGCCCGCGGGGAGCTGTTTTTT. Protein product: CAISESARGELFF.

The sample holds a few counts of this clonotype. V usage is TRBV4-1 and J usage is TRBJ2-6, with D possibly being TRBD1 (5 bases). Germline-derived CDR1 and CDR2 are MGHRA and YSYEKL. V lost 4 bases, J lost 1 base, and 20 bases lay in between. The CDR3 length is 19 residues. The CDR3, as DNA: TGCGCCAGCAGCCCCCCTAGGTCGCAGGGAATTTCTGGGGCCAACGTCCTGACTTTC. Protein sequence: CASSPPRSQGISGANVLTF.

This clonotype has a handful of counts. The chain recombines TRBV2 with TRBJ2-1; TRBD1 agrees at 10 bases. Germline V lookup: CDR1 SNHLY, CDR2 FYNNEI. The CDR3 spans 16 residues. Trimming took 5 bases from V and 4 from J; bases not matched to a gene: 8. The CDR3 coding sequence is TGTGCCAGCAGTCCCGGGACAGGGGCGAAGTACAATGAGCAGTTCTTC. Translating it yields CASSPGTGAKYNEQFF.

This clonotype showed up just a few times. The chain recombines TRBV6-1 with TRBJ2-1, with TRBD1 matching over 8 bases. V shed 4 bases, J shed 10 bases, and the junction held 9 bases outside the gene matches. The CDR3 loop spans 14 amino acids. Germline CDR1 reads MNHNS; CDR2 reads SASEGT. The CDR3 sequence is CASSGPPGQAEQFF. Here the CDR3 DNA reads TGTGCCAGCAGTGGACCTCCGGGACAGGCCGAGCAGTTCTTC.